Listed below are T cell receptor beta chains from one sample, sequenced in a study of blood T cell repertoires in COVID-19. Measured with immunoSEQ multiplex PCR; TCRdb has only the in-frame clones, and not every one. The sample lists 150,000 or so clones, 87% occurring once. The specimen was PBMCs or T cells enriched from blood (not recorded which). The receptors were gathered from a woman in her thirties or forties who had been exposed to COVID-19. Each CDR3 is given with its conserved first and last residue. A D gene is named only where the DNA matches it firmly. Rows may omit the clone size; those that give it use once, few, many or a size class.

TGTGCCAGCAGTTTCGGTCCCCAATCCTACGAGCAGTACTTC,CASSFGPQSYEQYF,TRBJ2-7,NA,NA,TRBV27
TGTGCCACCAGTGATTTGTGGCGGAAGATATCTCCCTATGGCTACACCTTC,CATSDLWRKISPYGYTF,TRBJ1-2,NA,NA,TRBV24-1
TGCGCCAGCAGTGATCTGCGGGGAACGTTTCAAGAGACCCAGTACTTC,CASSDLRGTFQETQYF,TRBJ2-5,NA,NA,TRBV10-2
TGTGCCAGCAGCACTGGACAGGGGGCGAAAGGCGGCTACACCTTC,CASSTGQGAKGGYTF,TRBJ1-2,NA,TRBD1,TRBV7-9
TGTGCCAGCAGCTCCGGTACTAGCACAGATACGCAGTATTTT,CASSSGTSTDTQYF,TRBJ2-3,once,NA,TRBV28
TGTGCCAGCTCACCGACTGTGACTAGCGCCACAGATACGCAGTATTTT,CASSPTVTSATDTQYF,TRBJ2-3,NA,TRBD2,TRBV18
TGTGCCAGCAGTTTAACTCTTGAGCAGTTCTTC,CASSLTLEQFF,TRBJ2-1,NA,NA,TRBV12-3/TRBV12-4
TGTGCCAGCACAGGGTACTATGGCTACACCTTC,CASTGYYGYTF,TRBJ1-2,NA,NA,TRBV5-6
TGTGCCAGCAGCCAAGGGATGTCGGGTGAAAAACTGTTTTTT,CASSQGMSGEKLFF,TRBJ1-4,NA,NA,TRBV3-1/TRBV3-2
TGTGCCAGCAGAGGGAGGGGGAGAGAGGACAATGAGCAGTTCTTC,CASRGRGREDNEQFF,TRBJ2-1,NA,NA,TRBV5-4
TGTGCCAGCAGCCAAGGGGGTGGAGGGTCAGATACGCAGTATTTT,CASSQGGGGSDTQYF,TRBJ2-3,NA,NA,TRBV3-1/TRBV3-2
TGCGCCAGCAGCTTGGTGTCAGGGGGCTTTACTGAAGCTTTCTTT,CASSLVSGGFTEAFF,TRBJ1-1,NA,TRBD1,TRBV5-1
TGTGCCAGCAGTTGGAGGGGCATGTACGAGCAGTACTTC,CASSWRGMYEQYF,TRBJ2-7,NA,NA,TRBV12-3/TRBV12-4
TGTGCCAGCAGCCCCAAACCGGGACAGAGGCCCTACGAGCAGTACTTC,CASSPKPGQRPYEQYF,TRBJ2-7,NA,TRBD1,TRBV28
TGTGCCAGTAGTATAGTCCTAGCGGGGCGAGGGGTTGAAGAGACCCAGTACTTC,CASSIVLAGRGVEETQYF,TRBJ2-5,NA,TRBD2,TRBV19
TGCGCCAGCAGCCATGGGGCAGCTGGGAACACTGAAGCTTTCTTT,CASSHGAAGNTEAFF,TRBJ1-1,NA,NA,TRBV5-1
TGCGCCAGCAGCCATAGATGGCCAGGGGGAACTAACACCGGGGAGCTGTTTTTT,CASSHRWPGGTNTGELFF,TRBJ2-2,NA,TRBD1,TRBV5-1
TGTGCCAGCAGCTTATCTTCCACTAGCGGGCGGATGATGCGGGAGCAGTACTTC,CASSLSSTSGRMMREQYF,TRBJ2-7,NA,TRBD2,TRBV7-2
TGTGCCATCGGGGACAGGGATCGCGCAGATACGCAGTATTTT,CAIGDRDRADTQYF,TRBJ2-3,NA,TRBD1,TRBV27
TGCGCCAGCAGCTTGGTGGCTAGCGGGAGCCGAGAGACCCAGTACTTC,CASSLVASGSRETQYF,TRBJ2-5,NA,TRBD2,TRBV5-1
TGTGCCAGCAGCTTCTGGGGGCGGGACACTGAAGCTTTCTTT,CASSFWGRDTEAFF,TRBJ1-1,NA,NA,TRBV7-2
TGCGCCAGCAATGGTCAGGGGAGGGCGACTAACTATGGCTACACCTTC,CASNGQGRATNYGYTF,TRBJ1-2,NA,NA,TRBV10-2
TGTGCCACAGACAGGGATCCTAATGAAAAACTGTTTTTT,CATDRDPNEKLFF,TRBJ1-4,once,TRBD1,TRBV6-6
TGTGCCAGCAGCTTAGCCCGGCTAGCGGCTGCTGCATACGAGCAGTACTTC,CASSLARLAAAAYEQYF,TRBJ2-7,NA,TRBD2,TRBV7-8
TGTGCCAGTAGTCCGAAGGGCGGACTTAGCACAGATACGCAGTATTTT,CASSPKGGLSTDTQYF,TRBJ2-3,NA,NA,TRBV19
TGTGCCAGTAGTGCCCAGGGGGCTGAAGCTTTCTTT,CASSAQGAEAFF,TRBJ1-1,NA,TRBD1,TRBV19
TGTGCCAGCACTCTAACCGGTATCTCACCTAACTATGGCTACACCTTC,CASTLTGISPNYGYTF,TRBJ1-2,once,NA,TRBV7-2
TGTGCCAGCCCCCCACGGGGGGAGGACTATGGCTACACCTTC,CASPPRGEDYGYTF,TRBJ1-2,NA,NA,TRBV2
TGTGCCAGCAGTCACGACAGGAGAACCAATCAGCCCCAGCATTTT,CASSHDRRTNQPQHF,TRBJ1-5,NA,NA,TRBV6-2/TRBV6-3
TGCAGTGCTAGTCGGACAGGCGGGGCGAACACTGAAGCTTTCTTT,CSASRTGGANTEAFF,TRBJ1-1,NA,TRBD1,TRBV20-1
TGTGCCAGCAGCCAAGTTATCGGCGAGCAGTACTTC,CASSQVIGEQYF,TRBJ2-7,NA,NA,TRBV14
TGTGCCAGCAGTTTTGCAGGTTTCCACGAGCAGTACTTC,CASSFAGFHEQYF,TRBJ2-7,NA,NA,TRBV12-3/TRBV12-4
TGTGCCAGCAGCCCTGGACAGCAGTCGCGGCCCCAGCATTTT,CASSPGQQSRPQHF,TRBJ1-5,NA,NA,TRBV9
TGTGCCAGCAGTTTAGAGGTTCCTGGCGGAATATATTTT,CASSLEVPGGIYF,TRBJ1-3,NA,NA,TRBV12-3/TRBV12-4
TGTGCCAGTAGTATAGATGGGGGCCCCGGGGAGCTGTTTTTT,CASSIDGGPGELFF,TRBJ2-2,NA,NA,TRBV19
TGTGCCAGCAGTGGGACAGGGAACCACGCGAACACCGGGGAGCTGTTTTTT,CASSGTGNHANTGELFF,TRBJ2-2,NA,TRBD1,TRBV6-1
TGTGCCAGCAAGGGTTCGGGGGGCATTAGTGGCTACACCTTC,CASKGSGGISGYTF,TRBJ1-2,few,NA,TRBV2
TGTGCCAGCAGTCCGATGACAGGGGGTCCAGATACGCAGTATTTT,CASSPMTGGPDTQYF,TRBJ2-3,NA,TRBD1,TRBV28
TGTGCCAGCAGCATACGGGGGGGTTCCGGAAACACCATATATTTT,CASSIRGGSGNTIYF,TRBJ1-3,NA,NA,TRBV11-2
TGTGCCAGCAGCTGGGGGACAGCTGAAAAACTGTTTTTT,CASSWGTAEKLFF,TRBJ1-4,NA,TRBD1,TRBV5-4
TGCAGTGCTAGTGGCCAGGGGAGCACAGATACGCAGTATTTT,CSASGQGSTDTQYF,TRBJ2-3,NA,NA,TRBV20-1
TGTGCCAGCAGGACATTACAGGGGGAGAACACTGAAGCTTTCTTT,CASRTLQGENTEAFF,TRBJ1-1,NA,TRBD1,TRBV7-9
TGTGCCAGCAGTCAACTCGAAAGCCAGAGGGGCTACACCTTC,CASSQLESQRGYTF,TRBJ1-2,NA,NA,TRBV27
TGTGCCAGCAGCCTGATGGCTAGCGGGAGGGGAGAGACCCAGTACTTC,CASSLMASGRGETQYF,TRBJ2-5,NA,TRBD2,TRBV7-2
TGTGCCAGCAGCTTAGATCCGGGGGGCGAGGAGCCCCAGCATTTT,CASSLDPGGEEPQHF,TRBJ1-5,NA,NA,TRBV11-2
TGTGCCAGCAGCTCCTGGAGCGGGAGTCTAGGGACCCAGTACTTC,CASSSWSGSLGTQYF,TRBJ2-5,NA,TRBD2,TRBV6-5